These 9 T cell receptor beta chains were all obtained from the same sample, sequenced in a study of CD8+ T cells in alopecia areata. Indicated treatment: oral pan-JAK inhibitor, 5-10 mg twice daily. Reverse transcribed after extraction, RNA yielded cDNA as the sequencing template. Sequencing used immunoSEQ multiplex PCR; TCRdb keeps in-frame clones, though not all of them. Here the sample spans roughly 190,000 clones, around 56% being singletons. Here the sequenced sample was CD4+ T cells sorted from blood, taken at week 4, from a patient treated with tofacitinib. The origin of the receptors is a human donor with alopecia areata.

V and J are TRBV30 and TRBJ2-3; D unclear. Germline V gene lookup returns CDR1 GTSNPN and CDR2 SVGIG (reference sequence). The CDR3 is made up of 13 amino acids. V was trimmed by 3 bases and J by 0 bases, leaving 7 bases between them. CDR3 amino acids: CAWSVRSTDTQYF. The CDR3 nucleotides are TGTGCCTGGAGCGTCCGGAGCACAGATACGCAGTATTTT.

This clone was detected only a few times. This sequence joins TRBV11-2 and TRBJ2-7, with TRBD2 matching 10 bases. Germline V gives CDR1 SGHAT, CDR2 FQNNGV. The CDR3 extends over 14 amino acids. Losses at the gene ends were 3 bases for V and 3 bases for J; bases not matched to a gene: 2. The CDR3 sequence is CASSFSSGGYEQYF. In nucleotides, the CDR3 is TGTGCCAGCAGCTTTTCTAGCGGGGGCTACGAGCAGTACTTC.

This chain connects TRBV28 to TRBJ2-5, with D unclear. Germline-derived CDR1 and CDR2 are MDHEN and SYDVKM. The CDR3 runs 14 residues. V shed 2 bases and J shed 2 bases, with 9 bases lying between them. DNA of the CDR3: TGTGCCAGCAGTTTACCCGGCCGGCAAGAGACCCAGTACTTC. Translating gives CASSLPGRQETQYF.

The rearrangement joins TRBV29-1 to TRBJ2-3, with a possible D match to TRBD2 (5 bases). The CDR3 consists of 11 residues. V shed 6 bases and J shed 7 bases, with 11 bases lying between them. Germline V gives CDR1 SQVTM, CDR2 ANQGSEA. The CDR3 bases are TGCAGCGTAGTTTTAGCGTATACGCAGTATTTT. This sequence encodes CSVVLAYTQYF.

This clone has just one count. J is TRBJ2-5 and V is TRBV29-1; D gene uncertain. This CDR3 has 11 residues. The germline gives CDR1 SQVTM, CDR2 ANQGSEA. CDR3 in amino acids: CPPLCQETQYF. The CDR3 DNA reads as TGCCCCCCTTTATGCCAAGAGACCCAGTACTTC.

The rearrangement links TRBV30 to TRBJ1-1, with D tentatively TRBD1 (5 bases). The CDR3 has 13 amino acids. Germline lookup yields CDR1 GTSNPN and CDR2 SVGIG (reference sequence). Between the trimmed V and J ends, which lost 5 bases and 3 bases, there was a span of 13 bases. CDR3 residues: CAWLPLGDTEAFF. CDR3 DNA: TGTGCCTGGTTACCACTGGGGGACACTGAAGCTTTCTTT.

The chain couples TRBV7-3 to TRBJ2-7; the match to TRBD1 covers 7 bases. The germline V gene has CDR1 SGHTA and CDR2 FQGTGA. The length of the CDR3 is 13 residues. Unmatched junction bases numbered 5, after V lost 5 bases and J lost 4 bases. CDR3 sequence: CASSEQGNYEQYF. The CDR3 region has the DNA TGTGCCAGCAGCGAACAGGGGAATTACGAGCAGTACTTC. Filled out from reference TRBV7-3 and TRBJ2-7, the complete variable domain reads GAGVSQTPSNKVTEKGKYVELRCDPISGHTALYWYRQSLGQGPEFLIYFQGTGAADDSGLPNDRFFAVRPEGSVSTLKIQRTERGDSAVYLCASSEQGNYEQYFGPGTRLTVT.

The rearrangement joins TRBV29-1 to TRBJ1-1; D is undetermined. V was pared by 6 bases and J by 4 bases, with 12 bases between. Looked up from germline, CDR1 is SQVTM and CDR2 is ANQGSEA. The CDR3 runs to 12 residues. The CDR3 nucleotides are TGCAGCGTCACGGGGTGGGGCACTGAAGCTTTCTTT. It yields the protein CSVTGWGTEAFF.

This clone was observed a handful of times. This chain uses TRBV7-2 with TRBJ2-2, with no clear D. The CDR3 contains 13 residues. In germline, CDR1 is SGHTA, CDR2 FQGNSA. V was cut by 1 base and J by 3 bases, with 3 bases left in between. CDR3 DNA sequence: TGTGCCAGCAGCTTAGGACACACCGGGGAGCTGTTTTTT. Protein: CASSLGHTGELFF.